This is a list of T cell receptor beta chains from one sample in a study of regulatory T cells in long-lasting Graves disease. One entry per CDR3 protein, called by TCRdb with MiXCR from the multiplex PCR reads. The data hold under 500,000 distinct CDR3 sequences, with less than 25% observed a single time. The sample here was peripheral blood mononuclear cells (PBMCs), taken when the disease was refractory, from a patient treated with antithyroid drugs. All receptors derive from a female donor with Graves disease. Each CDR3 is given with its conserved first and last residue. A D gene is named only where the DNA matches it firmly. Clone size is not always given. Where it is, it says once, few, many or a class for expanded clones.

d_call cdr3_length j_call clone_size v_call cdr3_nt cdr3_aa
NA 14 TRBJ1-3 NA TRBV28 TGTGCCAGCAGTCCCCGAGGGCCCAAGGGCACCATATATTTT CASSPRGPKGTIYF
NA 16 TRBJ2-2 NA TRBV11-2 TGTGCCAGCAGCTTAGTTTTCGGACTGGGCACCGGGGAGCTGTTTTTT CASSLVFGLGTGELFF
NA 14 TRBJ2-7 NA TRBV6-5 TGTGCCAGCAGTTACTCAGCCACTATGGCCGAGCAGTACTTC CASSYSATMAEQYF
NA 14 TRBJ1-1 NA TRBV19 TGTGCCAGTAGTCCCACGGGAGGGACCATTGAAGCTTTCTTT CASSPTGGTIEAFF
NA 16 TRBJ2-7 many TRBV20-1 TGCAGTGCTAGAGGCCTCACGCGAGACCTCGTGGGGGAGCAGTACTTC CSARGLTRDLVGEQYF
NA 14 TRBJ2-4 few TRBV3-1 TGTGCCAGCAGCGGGCGCGGTGAGGGAAACATTCAGTACTTC CASSGRGEGNIQYF
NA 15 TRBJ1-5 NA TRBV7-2 TGTGCCAGCAGCAAGGGGGGGGCAGGCAATCAGCCCCAGCATTTT CASSKGGAGNQPQHF
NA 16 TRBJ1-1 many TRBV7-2 TGTGCCAGCAGCTCGGGGTTCGAAGGAGAGGGCACTGAAGCTTTCTTT CASSSGFEGEGTEAFF
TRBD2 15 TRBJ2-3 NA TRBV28 TGTGCCAGCCTCCTAGCGGGAGTTACCCCGGATACGCAGTATTTT CASLLAGVTPDTQYF
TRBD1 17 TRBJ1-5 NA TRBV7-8 TGTGCCAGCAGCTTAGAAGGGACAGGGTATAGCAATCAGCCCCAGCATTTT CASSLEGTGYSNQPQHF
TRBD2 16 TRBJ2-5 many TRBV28 TGTGCCAGCAGTTTGATCACTAGCGGGGGGGTGGAGACCCAGTACTTC CASSLITSGGVETQYF
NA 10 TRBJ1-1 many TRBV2 TGTGCCAGCAGTGACGAGAAAGCTTTCTTT CASSDEKAFF
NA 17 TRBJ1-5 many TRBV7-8 TGTGCCAGCAGCTTAGCGCTCTCAAAGCAGAGCAATCAGCCCCAGCATTTT CASSLALSKQSNQPQHF
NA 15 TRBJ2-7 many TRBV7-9 TGTGCCAGCGGGGGGTGGGGAGGCAGCTCCTACGAGCAGTACTTC CASGGWGGSSYEQYF
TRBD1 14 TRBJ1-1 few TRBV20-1 TGCAGTGCTAGACTACCGGGACAGGGCGCTGAAGCTTTCTTT CSARLPGQGAEAFF
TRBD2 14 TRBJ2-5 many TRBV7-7 TGTGCTAGCAGTAGACTAGCGGGTCAAGAGACCCAGTACTTC CASSRLAGQETQYF
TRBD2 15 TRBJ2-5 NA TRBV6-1 TGTGCCAGCAGTATTCTAGCGGGAGTAGGGGAGACCCAGTACTTC CASSILAGVGETQYF
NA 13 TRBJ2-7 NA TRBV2 TGTGCCAGCCTGGGACGGATCTCCTACGAGCAGTACTTC CASLGRISYEQYF
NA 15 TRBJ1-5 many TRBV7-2 TGTGCCAGCAGCCTATCGATCGGTGGCAATCAGCCCCAGCATTTT CASSLSIGGNQPQHF
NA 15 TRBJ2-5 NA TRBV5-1 TGCGCCAGCAGCTCAGGGGACGGATACCAAGAGACCCAGTACTTC CASSSGDGYQETQYF
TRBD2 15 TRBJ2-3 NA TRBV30 TGTGCCTGGAGTATACCTAGCGGGTTTATAAATACGCAGTATTTT CAWSIPSGFINTQYF
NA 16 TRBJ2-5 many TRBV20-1 TGCAGTGCTAGGGGAGGTCCAGCGACAGCCGAAGAGACCCAGTACTTC CSARGGPATAEETQYF
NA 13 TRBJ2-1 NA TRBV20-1 TGCAGTGCTAGCGGGCTAAATCGGGATGAGCAGTTCTTC CSASGLNRDEQFF
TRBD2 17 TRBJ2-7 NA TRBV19 TGTGCCAGTAGTACCACCCGGACTAGCGGGAGATTCTACGAGCAGTACTTC CASSTTRTSGRFYEQYF
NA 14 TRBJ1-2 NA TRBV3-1 TGTGCCAGCAGAGCGGGGACACCGAACTATGGCTACACCTTC CASRAGTPNYGYTF
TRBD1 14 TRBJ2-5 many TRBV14 TGTGCCAGCAGCCAATGGGACAGCCAAGAGACCCAGTACTTC CASSQWDSQETQYF
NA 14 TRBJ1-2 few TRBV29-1 TGCAGCGTTGAAGATAATCCCGGAGGGCCAGGCTACACCTTC CSVEDNPGGPGYTF
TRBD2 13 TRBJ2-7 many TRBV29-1 TGCAGCGTAGAGCGGGAAGAGGACTACGAGCAGTACTTC CSVEREEDYEQYF
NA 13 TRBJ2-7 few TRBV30 TGTGCCTGGAGTGCAGGGGGGCCCTACGAGCAGTACTTC CAWSAGGPYEQYF
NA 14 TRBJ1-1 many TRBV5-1 TGCGCCAGCAGCTTGGGCCGACCTTCCGGTGAAGCTTTCTTT CASSLGRPSGEAFF
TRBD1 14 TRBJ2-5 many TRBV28 TGTGCCAGCGGCTCGACAGGGGACCTTATGGCCCAGTACTTC CASGSTGDLMAQYF
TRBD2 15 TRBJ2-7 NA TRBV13 TGTGCCAGCAGCTTCACGGGACTAGCGGGACACGAGCAGTACTTC CASSFTGLAGHEQYF
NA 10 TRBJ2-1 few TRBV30 TGTGCCTGGGAGAAATCGGAGCAGTTCTTC CAWEKSEQFF
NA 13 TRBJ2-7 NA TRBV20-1 TGCAGTGCTAGAGATGAGGGGAACTACGAGCAGTACTTC CSARDEGNYEQYF
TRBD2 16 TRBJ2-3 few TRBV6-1 TGTGCCAGCAGAAGCGGGAGGGGAAGTGACACAGATACGCAGTATTTT CASRSGRGSDTDTQYF
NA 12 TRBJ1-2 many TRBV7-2 TGTGCCAGCAGCTTAAACGGGTATGGCTACACCTTC CASSLNGYGYTF
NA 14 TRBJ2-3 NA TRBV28 TGTGCCAGCAATAGTCTGGGGGCCACAGATACGCAGTATTTT CASNSLGATDTQYF
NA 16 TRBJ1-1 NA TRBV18 TGTGCCAGCTCACCGCCCCAGACAGGTCCGAACACTGAAGCTTTCTTT CASSPPQTGPNTEAFF
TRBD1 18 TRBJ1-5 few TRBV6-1 TGTGCCAGCAGTGTCTTCTCCGGGACAGGGGCTATCAATCAGCCCCAGCATTTT CASSVFSGTGAINQPQHF
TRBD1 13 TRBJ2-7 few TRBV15 TGTGCCGCCAGAGACAGGGCCAGGCGCGAGCAGTACTTC CAARDRARREQYF
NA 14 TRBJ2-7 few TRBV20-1 TGCAGTGCTCCAACTACGACGGCCTCCTACGAGCAGTACTTC CSAPTTTASYEQYF
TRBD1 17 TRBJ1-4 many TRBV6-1 TGTGCCAGCAGTCCCCGGGACAGGGGTCACCCTAATGAAAAACTGTTTTTT CASSPRDRGHPNEKLFF
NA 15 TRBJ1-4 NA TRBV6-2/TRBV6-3 TGTGCCAGCAGTTACTCGGCCAGGGGAGACGAAAAACTGTTTTTT CASSYSARGDEKLFF
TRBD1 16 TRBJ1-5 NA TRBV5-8 TGTGCCAGCAGCTCCTCAAAGACAGGGCCAAATCAGCCCCAGCATTTT CASSSSKTGPNQPQHF
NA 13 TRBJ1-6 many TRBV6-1 TGTGCCAGCACCCAAGCCGGGAGCTCACCCCTCCACTTT CASTQAGSSPLHF
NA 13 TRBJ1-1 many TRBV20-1 TGCAGTGCAAAAACATTTTCAAACACTGAAGCTTTCTTT CSAKTFSNTEAFF